A selection of T cell receptor beta chains follows, all from one sample in a study of early T cells in non-severe SARS-CoV-2 infection. TCRdb itself ran the 5' RACE reads through MiXCR, one entry per CDR3 protein. The data show 55,000 to 70,000 distinct CDR3 sequences, around 13% seen once. The sequenced sample consisted of whole blood. Receptors originate from an adult who was a healthcare worker with PCR-confirmed SARS-CoV-2 infection or an uninfected control (not recorded which). Both conserved end residues are part of each CDR3. D genes are given only for firm matches. A clone size is listed for some rows: how often the clone was seen (once, few, many), or a class if it is expanded.

cdr3_aa	cdr3_nt	clone_size	v_call	d_call	j_call
CSARDHSRGNGNTIYF	TGCAGTGCTAGAGATCATTCTCGGGGGAATGGAAACACCATATATTTT	many	TRBV20-1	NA	TRBJ1-3
CSARGLVKSDTQYF	TGCAGTGCTAGGGGACTAGTAAAATCCGATACGCAGTATTTT	few	TRBV20-1	TRBD2	TRBJ2-3
CASSFPGTEQYF	TGTGCCAGCAGCTTCCCCGGCACCGAGCAGTACTTC	NA	TRBV7-2	NA	TRBJ2-7
CASSSIPLQGGNEQFF	TGTGCCAGCAGTTCCATCCCCCTACAGGGGGGAAATGAGCAGTTCTTC	many	TRBV28	TRBD1	TRBJ2-1
CAWSTPGQATGELFF	TGTGCCTGGAGTACCCCCGGACAGGCCACCGGGGAGCTGTTTTTT	few	TRBV30	TRBD1	TRBJ2-2
CASSLGDGNYGYTF	TGCGCCAGCAGCTTGGGGGACGGAAACTATGGCTACACCTTC	NA	TRBV5-1	NA	TRBJ1-2
CASSLFGQGGEQYF	TGTGCCAGCAGCTTATTTGGACAGGGGGGCGAGCAGTACTTC	NA	TRBV7-3	TRBD1	TRBJ2-7
CASRTLAGGRDEQFF	TGCGCCAGCAGGACGTTAGCGGGGGGCCGCGATGAGCAGTTCTTC	NA	TRBV5-1	TRBD2	TRBJ2-1
CASSPRDPVSYEQYF	TGTGCCAGCAGCCCTCGGGACCCCGTCTCCTACGAGCAGTACTTC	NA	TRBV9	NA	TRBJ2-7
CSVVTDSGNTIYF	TGCAGCGTTGTTACAGACTCTGGAAACACCATATATTTT	few	TRBV29-1	NA	TRBJ1-3
CASSSGTSSWNEQFF	TGTGCCAGCAGCTCCGGGACTAGCAGTTGGAATGAGCAGTTCTTC	many	TRBV7-3	TRBD2	TRBJ2-1